Below, one T cell receptor (beta chain) is given with its context. This specimen comes from a study of cytomegalovirus exposure and HLA in healthy donors. The PCR contained 60 Vbeta and 13 Jbeta primers. The data were produced by immunoSEQ multiplex PCR, yet TCRdb's version contains in-frame clones alone and is incomplete. The sample comprises roughly 120,000 clones, around 78% of which are singletons, and approximately 3.8% rests with the top ten. Germline CDR1 and CDR2: SNHLY and FYNNEI. The CDR3 runs 15 residues. This clonotype originated in a man aged 35 to 55 in good health and CMV-seronegative. V is TRBV2 and J is TRBJ2-5; 9 bases are a match to TRBD2. Judging by the DNA end, TRBJ2-7 fits better; the J call may be wrong. Sequenced: PBMCs. The CDR3 reads CASSEFAGGFYEQYF. The DNA of the CDR3 is TGTGCCAGCAGTGAATTCGCGGGGGGGTTCTACGAGCAGTACTTC.